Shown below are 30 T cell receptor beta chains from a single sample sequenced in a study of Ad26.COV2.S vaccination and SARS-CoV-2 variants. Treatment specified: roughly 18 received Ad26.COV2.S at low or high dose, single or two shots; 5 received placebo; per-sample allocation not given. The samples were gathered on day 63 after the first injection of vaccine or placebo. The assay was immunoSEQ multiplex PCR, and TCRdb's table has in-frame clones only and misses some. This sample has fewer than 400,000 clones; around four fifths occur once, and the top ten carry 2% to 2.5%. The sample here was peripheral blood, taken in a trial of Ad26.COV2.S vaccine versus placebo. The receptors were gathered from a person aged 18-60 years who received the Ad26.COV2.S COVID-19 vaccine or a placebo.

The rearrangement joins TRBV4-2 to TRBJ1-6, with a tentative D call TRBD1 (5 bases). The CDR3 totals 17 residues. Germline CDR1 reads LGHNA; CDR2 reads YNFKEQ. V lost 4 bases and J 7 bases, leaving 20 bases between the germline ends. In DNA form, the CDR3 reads TGTGCCAGCAGCCTTAGCGGCGGGGGGACGGGCAATTCACCCCTCCACTTT. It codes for CASSLSGGGTGNSPLHF.

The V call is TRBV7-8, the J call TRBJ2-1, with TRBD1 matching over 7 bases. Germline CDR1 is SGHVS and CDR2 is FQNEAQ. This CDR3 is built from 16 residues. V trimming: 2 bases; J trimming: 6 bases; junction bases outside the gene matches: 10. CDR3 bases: TGTGCCAGCAGCTTAAGGAGGACAGGCGCTCCCAATGAGCAGTTCTTC. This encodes CASSLRRTGAPNEQFF.

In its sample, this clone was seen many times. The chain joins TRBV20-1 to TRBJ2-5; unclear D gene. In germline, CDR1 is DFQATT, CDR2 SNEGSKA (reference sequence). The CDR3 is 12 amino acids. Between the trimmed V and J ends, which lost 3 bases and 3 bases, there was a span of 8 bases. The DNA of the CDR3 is TGCAGTGCTAGTAGGCAGGAAGAGACCCAGTACTTC. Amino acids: CSASRQEETQYF.

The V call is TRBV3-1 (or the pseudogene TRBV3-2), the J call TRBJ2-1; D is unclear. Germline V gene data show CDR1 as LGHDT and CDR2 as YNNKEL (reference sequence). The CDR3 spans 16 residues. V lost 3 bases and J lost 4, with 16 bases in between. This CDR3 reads CASSHTEGLAYNEQFF. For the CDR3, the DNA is TGTGCCAGCAGCCACACGGAAGGCCTCGCTTACAATGAGCAGTTCTTC.

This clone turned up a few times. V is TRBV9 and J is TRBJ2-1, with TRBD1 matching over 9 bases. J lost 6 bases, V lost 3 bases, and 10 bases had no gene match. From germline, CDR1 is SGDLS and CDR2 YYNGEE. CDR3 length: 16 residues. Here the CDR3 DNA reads TGTGCCAGCAGCGCCCCCGGGACAGGGTCGATCAATGAGCAGTTCTTC. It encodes CASSAPGTGSINEQFF.

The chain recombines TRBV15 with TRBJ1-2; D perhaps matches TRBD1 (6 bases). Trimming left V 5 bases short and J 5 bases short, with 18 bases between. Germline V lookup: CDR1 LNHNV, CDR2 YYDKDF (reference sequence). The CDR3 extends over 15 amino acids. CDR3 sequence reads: CATSGGRQDPYGYTF. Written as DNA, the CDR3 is TGTGCCACCAGCGGGGGGAGACAGGACCCTTATGGCTACACCTTC.

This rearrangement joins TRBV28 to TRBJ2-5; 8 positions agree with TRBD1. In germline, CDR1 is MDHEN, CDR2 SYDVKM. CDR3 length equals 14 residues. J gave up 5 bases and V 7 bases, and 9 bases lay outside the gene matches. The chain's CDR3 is CASIPGGTFETQYF. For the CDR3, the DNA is TGTGCCAGCATCCCAGGGGGCACGTTCGAGACCCAGTACTTC.

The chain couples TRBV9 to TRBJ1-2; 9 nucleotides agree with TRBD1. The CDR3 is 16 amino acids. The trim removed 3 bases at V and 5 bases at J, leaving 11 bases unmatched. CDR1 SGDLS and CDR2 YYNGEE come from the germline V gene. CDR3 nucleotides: TGTGCCAGCAGCGCTGATCCGACAGGGGGGGCGTATGGCTACACCTTC. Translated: CASSADPTGGAYGYTF.

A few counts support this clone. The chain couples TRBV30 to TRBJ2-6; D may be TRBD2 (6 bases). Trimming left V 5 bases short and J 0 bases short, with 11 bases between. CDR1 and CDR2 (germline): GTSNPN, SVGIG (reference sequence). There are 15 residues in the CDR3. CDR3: CAWEEGSSGANVLTF. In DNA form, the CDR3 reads TGTGCCTGGGAGGAGGGGAGCTCTGGGGCCAACGTCCTGACTTTC.

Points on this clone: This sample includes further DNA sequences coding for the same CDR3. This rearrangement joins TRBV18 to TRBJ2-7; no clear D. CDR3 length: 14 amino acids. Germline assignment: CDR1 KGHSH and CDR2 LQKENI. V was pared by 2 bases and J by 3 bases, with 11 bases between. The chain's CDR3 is CASSPASVSYEQYF. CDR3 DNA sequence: TGTGCCAGCTCACCAGCCAGCGTCAGCTACGAGCAGTACTTC.

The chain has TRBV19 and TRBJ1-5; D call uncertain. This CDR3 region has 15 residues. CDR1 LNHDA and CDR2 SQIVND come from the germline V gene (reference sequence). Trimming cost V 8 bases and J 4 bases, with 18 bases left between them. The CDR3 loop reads CASDIQGVRNQPQHF. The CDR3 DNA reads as TGTGCCAGTGATATTCAAGGAGTAAGGAATCAGCCCCAGCATTTT.

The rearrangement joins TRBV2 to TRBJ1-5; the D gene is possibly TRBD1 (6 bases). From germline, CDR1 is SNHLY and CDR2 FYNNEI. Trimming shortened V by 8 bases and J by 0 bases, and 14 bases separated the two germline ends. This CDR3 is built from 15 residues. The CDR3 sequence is CASHDQGYSNQPQHF. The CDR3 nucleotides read TGTGCCAGCCACGATCAGGGGTATAGCAATCAGCCCCAGCATTTT. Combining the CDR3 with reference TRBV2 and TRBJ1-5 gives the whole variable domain EPEVTQTPSHQVTQMGQEVILRCVPISNHLYFYWYRQILGQKVEFLVSFYNNEISEKSEIFDDQFSVERPDGSNFTLKIRSTKLEDSAMYFCASHDQGYSNQPQHFGDGTRLSIL.

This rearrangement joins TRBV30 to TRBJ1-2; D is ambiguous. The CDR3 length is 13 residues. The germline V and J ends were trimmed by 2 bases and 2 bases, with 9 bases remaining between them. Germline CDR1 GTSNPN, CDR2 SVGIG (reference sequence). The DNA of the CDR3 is TGTGCCTGGAGTAAGGGATTGAACTATGGCTACACCTTC. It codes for CAWSKGLNYGYTF.

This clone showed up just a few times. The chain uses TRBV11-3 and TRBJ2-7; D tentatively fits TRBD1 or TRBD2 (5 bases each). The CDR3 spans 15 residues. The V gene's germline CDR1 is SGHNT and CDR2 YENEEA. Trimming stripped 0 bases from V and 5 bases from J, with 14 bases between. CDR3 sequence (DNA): TGTGCCAGCAGCTTAGAAGGGACCGGATTAAACGAGCAGTACTTC. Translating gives CASSLEGTGLNEQYF.

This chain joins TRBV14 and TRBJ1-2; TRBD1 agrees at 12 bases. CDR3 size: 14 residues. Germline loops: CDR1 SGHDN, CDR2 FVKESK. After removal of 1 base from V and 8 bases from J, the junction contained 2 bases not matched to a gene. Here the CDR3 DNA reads TGTGCCAGCAGCCAAGTAGGGACAGGGGGCGGCTACACCTTC. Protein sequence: CASSQVGTGGGYTF. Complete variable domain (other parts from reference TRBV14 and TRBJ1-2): EAGVTQFPSHSVIEKGQTVTLRCDPISGHDNLYWYRRVMGKEIKFLLHFVKESKQDESGMPNNRFLAERTGGTYSTLKVQPAELEDSGVYFCASSQVGTGGGYTFGSGTRLTVV.

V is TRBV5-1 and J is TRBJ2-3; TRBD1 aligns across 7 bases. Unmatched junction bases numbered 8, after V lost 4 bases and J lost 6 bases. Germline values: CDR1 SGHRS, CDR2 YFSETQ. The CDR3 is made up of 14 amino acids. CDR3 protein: CASSPGTVSDTQYF. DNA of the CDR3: TGCGCCAGCAGCCCTGGGACAGTTTCCGATACGCAGTATTTT. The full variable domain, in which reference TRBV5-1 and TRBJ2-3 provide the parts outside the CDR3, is KAGVTQTPRYLIKTRGQQVTLSCSPISGHRSVSWYQQTPGQGLQFLFEYFSETQRNKGNFPGRFSGRQFSNSRSEMNVSTLELGDSALYLCASSPGTVSDTQYFGPGTRLTVL.

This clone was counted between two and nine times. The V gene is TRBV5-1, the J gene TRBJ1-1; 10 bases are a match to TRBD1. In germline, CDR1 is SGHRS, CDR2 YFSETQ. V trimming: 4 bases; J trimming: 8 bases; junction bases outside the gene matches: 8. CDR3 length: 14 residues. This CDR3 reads CASSPGQGEREAFF. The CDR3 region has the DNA TGCGCCAGCAGCCCAGGACAGGGGGAGAGGGAAGCTTTCTTT.

CDR3 residues: CASSQGRSWSPYNSPLHF. CDR3 nucleotide sequence: TGTGCCAGCAGCCAAGGACGGAGTTGGAGTCCTTATAATTCACCCCTCCACTTT. The rearrangement uses TRBV21-1 and TRBJ1-6. TRBV21-1 is given as a pseudogene. The CDR3 consists of 18 residues.

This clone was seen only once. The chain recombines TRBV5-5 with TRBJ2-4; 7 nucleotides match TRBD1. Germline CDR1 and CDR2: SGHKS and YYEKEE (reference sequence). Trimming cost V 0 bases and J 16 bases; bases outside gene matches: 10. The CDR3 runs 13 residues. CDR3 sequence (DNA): TGTGCCAGCAGCTTGGTAGTGGGACAGCCCTTTTACTTC. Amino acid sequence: CASSLVVGQPFYF. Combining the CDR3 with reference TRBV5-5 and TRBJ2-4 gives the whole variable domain DAGVTQSPTHLIKTRGQQVTLRCSPISGHKSVSWYQQVLGQGPQFIFQYYEKEERGRGNFPDRFSARQFPNYSSELNVNALLLGDSALYLCASSLVVGQPFYFGAGTRLSVL.

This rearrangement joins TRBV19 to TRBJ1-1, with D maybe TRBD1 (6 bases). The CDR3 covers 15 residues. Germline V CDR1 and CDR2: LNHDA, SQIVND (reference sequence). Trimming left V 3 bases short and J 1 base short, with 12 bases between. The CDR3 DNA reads TGTGCCAGTAGTATCGGACAGAGACCGAACACTGAAGCTTTCTTT. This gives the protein CASSIGQRPNTEAFF.

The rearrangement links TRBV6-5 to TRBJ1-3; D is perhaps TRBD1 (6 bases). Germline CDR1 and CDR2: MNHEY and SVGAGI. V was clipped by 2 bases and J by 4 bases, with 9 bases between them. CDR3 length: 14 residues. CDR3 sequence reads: CASSYQGGGNTIYF. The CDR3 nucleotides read TGTGCCAGCAGTTACCAAGGGGGGGGAAACACCATATATTTT.

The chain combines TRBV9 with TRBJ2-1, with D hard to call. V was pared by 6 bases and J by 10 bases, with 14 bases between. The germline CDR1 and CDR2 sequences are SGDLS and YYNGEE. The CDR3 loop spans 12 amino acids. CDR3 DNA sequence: TGTGCCAGCAATGGCCTGAACGGCGAGCAGTTCTTC. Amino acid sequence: CASNGLNGEQFF. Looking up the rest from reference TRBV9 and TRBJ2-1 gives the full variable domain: DSGVTQTPKHLITATGQRVTLRCSPRSGDLSVYWYQQSLDQGLQFLIQYYNGEERAKGNILERFSAQQFPDLHSELNLSSLELGDSALYFCASNGLNGEQFFGPGTRLTVL.

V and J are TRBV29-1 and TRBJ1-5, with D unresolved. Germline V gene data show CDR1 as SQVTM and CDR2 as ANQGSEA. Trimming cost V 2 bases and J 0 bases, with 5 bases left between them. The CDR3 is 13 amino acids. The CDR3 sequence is CSVESNSNQPQHF. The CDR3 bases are TGCAGCGTTGAATCAAATAGCAATCAGCCCCAGCATTTT.

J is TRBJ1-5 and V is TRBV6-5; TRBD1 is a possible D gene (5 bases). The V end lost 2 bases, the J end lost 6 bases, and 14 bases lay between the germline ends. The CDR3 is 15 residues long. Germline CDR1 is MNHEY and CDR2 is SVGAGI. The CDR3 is CASSYGPGRGQPQHF. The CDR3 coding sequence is TGTGCCAGCAGTTACGGTCCAGGGCGGGGTCAGCCCCAGCATTTT.

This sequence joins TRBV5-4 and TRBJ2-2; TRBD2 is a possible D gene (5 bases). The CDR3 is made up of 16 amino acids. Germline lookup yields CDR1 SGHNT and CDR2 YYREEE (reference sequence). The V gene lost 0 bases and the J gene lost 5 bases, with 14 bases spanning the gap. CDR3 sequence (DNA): TGTGCCAGCAGCTTGGGCGGGCCGGGTAAGACCGGGGAGCTGTTTTTT. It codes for CASSLGGPGKTGELFF.

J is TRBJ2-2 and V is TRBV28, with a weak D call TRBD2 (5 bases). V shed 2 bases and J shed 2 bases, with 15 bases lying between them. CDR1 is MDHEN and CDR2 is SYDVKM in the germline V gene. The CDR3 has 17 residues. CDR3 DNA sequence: TGTGCCAGCAGTTTAAGCGGTGCAGCTAGTAACACCGGGGAGCTGTTTTTT. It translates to CASSLSGAASNTGELFF.

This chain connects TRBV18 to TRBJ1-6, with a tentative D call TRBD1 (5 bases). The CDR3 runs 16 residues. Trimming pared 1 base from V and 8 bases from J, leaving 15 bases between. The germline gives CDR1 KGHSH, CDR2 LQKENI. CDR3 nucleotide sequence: TGTGCCAGCTCACCACGGCAGGGAGTCCCCTATTCACCCCTCCACTTT. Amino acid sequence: CASSPRQGVPYSPLHF.

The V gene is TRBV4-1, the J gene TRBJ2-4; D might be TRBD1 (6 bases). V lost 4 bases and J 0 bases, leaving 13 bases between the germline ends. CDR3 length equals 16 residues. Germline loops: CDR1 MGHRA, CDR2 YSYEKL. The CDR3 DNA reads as TGCGCCAGCAGCCCTTTACAGGGTCTAGCCAAAAACATTCAGTACTTC. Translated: CASSPLQGLAKNIQYF.

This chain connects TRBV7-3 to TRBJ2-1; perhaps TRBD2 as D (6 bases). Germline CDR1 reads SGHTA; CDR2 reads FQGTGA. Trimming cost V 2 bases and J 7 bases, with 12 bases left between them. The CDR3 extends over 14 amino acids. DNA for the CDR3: TGTGCCAGCAGCTTAGGGGGGTCTAGGAATGAGCAGTTCTTC. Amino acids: CASSLGGSRNEQFF.

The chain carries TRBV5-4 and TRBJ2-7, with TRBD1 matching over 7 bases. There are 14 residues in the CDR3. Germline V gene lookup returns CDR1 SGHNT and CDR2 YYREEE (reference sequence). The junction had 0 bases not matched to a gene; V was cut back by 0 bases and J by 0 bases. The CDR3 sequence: CASSLGQGSYEQYF. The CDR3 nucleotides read TGTGCCAGCAGCTTGGGACAGGGCTCCTACGAGCAGTACTTC.